This record covers a single T cell receptor (beta chain). The target of this receptor is not known. Per-base qualities were not stored, and no clone one base away is much larger. The data stem from a study of blood T cell repertoires in COVID-19 (dated by TCRdb to the early 2020s). About the investigation overall: Collaborator samples came from the United States, Italy and Spain and covered acute and convalescent phases of COVID-19. Samples came from the ongoing ImmuneRACE study (first 160 participants) plus 1,254 subjects from 6 global collaborators. The prospective study material was composed of cDNA or gDNA derived from T cells, B-cell-depleted T cells, or PBMCs. Subjects who had been exposed to COVID-19, were actively infected with it, or had recovered from it provided the deeply sampled blood TCRbeta repertoires that made up the dataset. Where available, HLA class I and class II types were taken from metadata supplied by the sample provider and were not determined by assay-based typing. The repertoires were released in a freely available public database intended as a resource for research on the immune response to SARS-CoV-2. Sample metadata almost always included a de-identified subject ID, COVID-19 status, age in years and sex. The paper's findings and limits, for the study overall: The amount of clinical and demographic metadata varied by source and participant and was provided uncurated.

The collaborating institutions used their own protocols to collect whole blood in K2EDTA tubes. For TCRbeta analysis, collaborators shipped samples as frozen whole blood, isolated PBMCs, or DNA extracted from either of those sample types. The germline V gene (reference sequence) yields MNHEY for CDR1 and SMNVEV for CDR2. The CDR3 starts with the cysteine, ends with the phenylalanine, and has 15 residues. Just CDR3 DNA is preserved here, 45 bases in frame from base 1. V gives up 5 bases and J gives up 6 bases, and the segment between their germline ends measures 17 bases. TCRbeta CDR3 regions were amplified from genomic DNA using the immunoSEQ Assay, a bias-controlled multiplex PCR. The authors' pipeline ran thus. The number of nucleated cells in each sample was estimated from the amplification of reference gene primers within the assay. To quantify the absolute abundance of each unique TCRbeta CDR3 rearrangement, sequence reads were collapsed and filtered. For each sample, productive Simpson clonality was calculated as the square root of Simpson's diversity index across productive rearrangements. The table comes from immuneACCESS by way of TCRdb, which keeps in-frame sequences with V and J called. Part of the clones is missing from these tables; in studies checked, under half for an unresolved V gene and the rest for unknown reasons. V and J calls and clone size are as listed in that table; D and trimming were resolved from the DNA. The sample table lists about 200,000 clones, almost 85% of them with a count of one. Of the sample, 6.9% falls within the top ten clones.

Sequenced: peripheral blood. This chain is built from TRBV27 and TRBJ1-5; tentative D gene TRBD1, with 5 bases matching. The TCR comes from a human donor with acute or convalescent COVID-19. The donor label of this sample is uncertain. The CDR3 region: CASSPETVWGQPQHF. The base sequence is TGTGCCAGCAGTCCCGAGACAGTTTGGGGTCAGCCCCAGCATTTT.